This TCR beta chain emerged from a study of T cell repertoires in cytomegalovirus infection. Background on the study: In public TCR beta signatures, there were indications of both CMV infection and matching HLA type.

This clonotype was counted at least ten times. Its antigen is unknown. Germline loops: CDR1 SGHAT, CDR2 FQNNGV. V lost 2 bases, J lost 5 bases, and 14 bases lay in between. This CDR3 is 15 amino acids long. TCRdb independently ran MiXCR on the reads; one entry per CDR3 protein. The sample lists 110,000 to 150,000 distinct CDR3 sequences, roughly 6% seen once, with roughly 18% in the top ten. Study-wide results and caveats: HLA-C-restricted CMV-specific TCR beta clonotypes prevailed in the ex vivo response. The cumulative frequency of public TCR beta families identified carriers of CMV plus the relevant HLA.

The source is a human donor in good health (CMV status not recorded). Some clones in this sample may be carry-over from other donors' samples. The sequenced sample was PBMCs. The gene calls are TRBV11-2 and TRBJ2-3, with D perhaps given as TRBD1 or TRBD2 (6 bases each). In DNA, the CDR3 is TGTGCCAGCAGCTTATCGGGGGCCTCCGGAGATACGCAGTATTTT. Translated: CASSLSGASGDTQYF.